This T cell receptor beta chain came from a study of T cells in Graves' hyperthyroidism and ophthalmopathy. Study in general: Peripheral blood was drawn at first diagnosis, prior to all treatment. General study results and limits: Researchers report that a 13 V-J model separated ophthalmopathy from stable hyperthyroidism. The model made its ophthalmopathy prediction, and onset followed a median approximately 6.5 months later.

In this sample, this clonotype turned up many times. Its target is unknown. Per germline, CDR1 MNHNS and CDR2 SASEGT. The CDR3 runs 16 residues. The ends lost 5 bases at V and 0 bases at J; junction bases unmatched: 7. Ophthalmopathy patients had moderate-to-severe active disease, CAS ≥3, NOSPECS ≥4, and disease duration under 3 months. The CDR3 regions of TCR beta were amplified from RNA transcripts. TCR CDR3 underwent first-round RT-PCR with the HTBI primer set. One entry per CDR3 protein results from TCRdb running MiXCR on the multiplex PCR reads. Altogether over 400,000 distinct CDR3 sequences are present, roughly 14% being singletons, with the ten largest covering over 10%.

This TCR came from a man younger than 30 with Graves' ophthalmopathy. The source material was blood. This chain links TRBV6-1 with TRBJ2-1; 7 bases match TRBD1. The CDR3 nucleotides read TGTGCCAGCAGTCCCGGGACAGAAAGCTCCTACAATGAGCAGTTCTTC. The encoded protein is CASSPGTESSYNEQFF.